The clone carrying this TCR beta chain has a count of ten or more. Its target is not known. CDR3 length equals 11 residues. Trimming pared 5 bases from V and 8 bases from J, leaving 10 bases between. Germline CDR1 is DFQATT and CDR2 is SNEGSKA (reference sequence). This sample stems from a study of beta chain features in type 1 diabetes. The wider study: The study found patients and healthy donors alike in age, gender and cell yields.

cDNA synthesis used the whole RNA isolate, giving expressed TCRB sequences. The data were produced by immunoSEQ multiplex PCR, yet TCRdb's version contains in-frame clones alone and is incomplete. Of roughly 160,000 clones detected, 7.5% to 9.5% appear once; the ten largest clones hold about 0.5%. Study outcomes and limitations: Short templates might get an advantage during PCR, and this would be equal in patients and controls. Type 1 diabetes patients had TCRB CDR3s that were shorter (moderately but significantly so) in all four CD4+ subsets.

This receptor was identified in a woman aged 18-30 years with type 1 diabetes. The chain carries TRBV20-1 and TRBJ2-1; D not resolved. The sequencing sample was made of central memory CD4+ T cells from blood. The CDR3 region is CSASLPDEQFF. The CDR3 nucleotides are TGCAGTGCTTCCCTCCCGGATGAGCAGTTCTTC.